This T cell receptor (beta chain) originates from a study of blood T cells in healthy people across ages. The V end was cut by 6 bases, the J end by 0 bases, with 8 bases between. Germline CDR1 and CDR2: SNHLY and FYNNEI. This CDR3 region has 13 residues. Turning to this clonotype: A single base separates this from a much larger clone, so it may be a read error.

The authors ran a second PCR of roughly 7 to 11 cycles using a sample-barcoded 5' primer and a J-beta primer mix. TCRdb called the 5' RACE reads again in MiXCR, with one record for every CDR3 protein. The sample consists of hundreds of thousands of distinct CDR3 sequences, approximately 52% of them appearing once. This receptor was identified in a woman of 80 years or more in good health. What was sequenced was blood. The rearrangement joins TRBV2 to TRBJ1-1; the D gene is possibly TRBD1 (5 bases). In DNA, the CDR3 is TGTGCCAGCAGGGGACGGATGAACACTGAAGCTTTCTTT. Translating gives CASRGRMNTEAFF.